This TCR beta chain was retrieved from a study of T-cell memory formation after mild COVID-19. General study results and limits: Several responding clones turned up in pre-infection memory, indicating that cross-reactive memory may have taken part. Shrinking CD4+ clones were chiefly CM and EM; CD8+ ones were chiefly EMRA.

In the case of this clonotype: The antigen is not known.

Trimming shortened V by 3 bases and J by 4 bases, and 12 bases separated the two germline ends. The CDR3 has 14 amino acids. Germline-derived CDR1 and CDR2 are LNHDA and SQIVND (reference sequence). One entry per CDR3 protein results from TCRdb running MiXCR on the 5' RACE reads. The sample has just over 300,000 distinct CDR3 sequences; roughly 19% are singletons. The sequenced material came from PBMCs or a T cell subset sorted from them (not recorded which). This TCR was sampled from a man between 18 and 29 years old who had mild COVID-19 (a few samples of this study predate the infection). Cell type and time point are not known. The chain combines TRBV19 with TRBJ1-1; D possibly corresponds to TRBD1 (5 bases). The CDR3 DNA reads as TGTGCCAGTAGTATTAGGGGCGGTGGCACTGAAGCTTTCTTT. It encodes CASSIRGGGTEAFF.